This TCR beta chain was retrieved from a study of blood T cell repertoires in COVID-19. Study in general: Acute and convalescent COVID-19 specimens originated in the United States, Italy and Spain. T cells, B-cell-depleted T cells, or PBMCs supplied cDNA or gDNA.

CDR1 MNHEY and CDR2 SMNVEV come from the germline V gene (reference sequence). The CDR3 length is 12 residues. V lost 5 bases and J 2 bases, leaving 7 bases between the germline ends. In the study's own analysis: Scientists estimated how many nucleated cells there were by amplifying reference gene primers. TCRdb's copy holds only in-frame clones and misses some; the assay was immunoSEQ multiplex PCR. V and J calls and clone size are as listed in that table; D and trimming were resolved from the DNA. The table has 150,000 to 200,000 clones, over 75% seen once. The TCR comes from a human donor in a cohort sampled during active COVID-19. The material sequenced was peripheral blood. The V gene is TRBV27, the J gene TRBJ2-7, with D unresolved. The CDR3 DNA reads as TGTGCCAGCAGTCGGAGCACCTACGAGCAGTACTTC. Its protein is CASSRSTYEQYF.